The sequence of this TCR beta chain was determined in a study of molecular identifiers for immune sequencing clone quantification. A single record per CDR3 protein comes from TCRdb applying MiXCR to the PCR reads. In the table there are over 550,000 distinct CDR3 sequences, about 25% of which are singletons. The CDR3 length is 13 residues. Germline loops: CDR1 SGDLS, CDR2 YYNGEE. Trimming removed 3 bases at V and 3 bases at J, with 10 bases between. Naive CD8 T cells were sorted as CD8+CD4-CCR7+CD45RA+. This clonotype was picked up many times. Its matching antigen is unknown. Regarding the study as a whole: The share of molecules held by clones above 20 RNA copies was over 99% in effector cells and under 1% in naive cells.

This clonotype originated in a human donor in good health. Some libraries in this study had Jurkat cell RNA spiked in. The sequenced material came from naive CD8+ T cells from blood, with Jurkat cell RNA spiked in. This sample's subset: FACS-sorted CD8+CD4-CCR7+CD45RA+ naive T cells. The rearrangement links TRBV9 to TRBJ2-7, with D possibly being TRBD1 (6 bases). In DNA, the CDR3 is TGTGCCAGCAGCGGGACAGAGGACTACGAGCAGTACTTC. It translates to CASSGTEDYEQYF.